This entry concerns a single T cell receptor beta chain. Assay: immunoSEQ multiplex PCR; the TCRdb copy retains only in-frame clones and omits some. The sample lists about 90,000 clones; more than 80% were seen once. The data are from a study of blood T cell repertoires in COVID-19. The CDR3 totals 18 residues. Germline-derived CDR1 and CDR2 are MNHNY and SVGAGI (reference sequence). Trimming took 5 bases from V and 4 from J; bases not matched to a gene: 14. The sequence was obtained from a woman in her 70s with acute or convalescent COVID-19. The chain is built from TRBV6-6 and TRBJ2-5, with 12 positions matching TRBD2. The sample taken for sequencing was peripheral blood. CDR3 in DNA: TGTGCCAGCAGTCCCACCGGACTAGCGGGATTGAGATCAGAGACCCAGTACTTC. It is translated as CASSPTGLAGLRSETQYF.